A single sample is the source of the 6 T cell receptor beta chains below, sequenced in a study of immunodeficiency. TCRdb keeps only in-frame clones here, not all; method: immunoSEQ multiplex PCR. This sample has approximately 3,100 clones, with roughly 90% found just once. The sample consisted of CD8+ T cells from blood. The receptors here all came from a human donor in good health.

This chain joins TRBV2 and TRBJ1-2; 9 bases are shared with TRBD1. The CDR3 loop spans 14 amino acids. V lost 2 bases to trimming and J lost 5 bases; unmatched junction nucleotides: 3. Germline CDR1 is SNHLY and CDR2 is FYNNEI. Written as DNA, the CDR3 is TGTGCCAGCAGTGAATGGGACAGGGAATATGGCTACACCTTC. Protein product: CASSEWDREYGYTF.

V is TRBV5-6 and J is TRBJ2-1; TRBD1 might be the D (6 bases). V shed 4 bases and J shed 12 bases, with 14 bases lying between them. The CDR3 has 12 residues. Germline V lookup: CDR1 SGHDT, CDR2 YYEEEE. The CDR3 is CASSLNRVGQFF. In DNA form, the CDR3 reads TGTGCCAGCAGCCTGAACAGGGTCGGGCAGTTCTTC.

The chain carries TRBV6-5 and TRBJ1-3, with D unclear. Trimming removed 4 bases at V and 0 bases at J, with 10 bases between. Germline assignment: CDR1 MNHEY and CDR2 SVGAGI. The CDR3 has 15 amino acids. CDR3 protein: CASSSTTFSGNTIYF. CDR3 coding DNA: TGTGCCAGCAGTTCCACGACCTTCTCTGGAAACACCATATATTTT.

The chain is built from TRBV4-1 and TRBJ2-7, with D perhaps matching TRBD2 (5 bases). The CDR3 has 15 amino acids. CDR1 MGHRA and CDR2 YSYEKL come from the germline V gene. The V and J ends lost 1 base and 5 bases respectively, with 15 bases between them. CDR3 amino acids: CASSQAFGLNDEQYF. Here the CDR3 DNA reads TGCGCCAGCAGCCAAGCCTTCGGACTGAACGACGAGCAGTACTTC.

This sequence joins TRBV7-9 and TRBJ2-3, with D maybe TRBD1 (6 bases). CDR3 length equals 16 residues. V lost 4 bases and J lost 4, with 18 bases in between. Germline values: CDR1 SEHNR, CDR2 FQNEAQ (reference sequence). The CDR3 is CASSWAPQGMPDTQYF. CDR3 in DNA: TGTGCCAGCAGCTGGGCCCCCCAGGGGATGCCAGATACGCAGTATTTT.

The chain joins TRBV19 to TRBJ2-1; 7 nucleotides match TRBD2. This CDR3 region has 17 residues. Looked up from germline, CDR1 is LNHDA and CDR2 is SQIVND (reference sequence). Trimming removed 5 bases from V and 4 bases from J; junction bases left unmatched: 14. CDR3 DNA: TGTGCCAGTAGTGACTTCCCGGGGGACTACACATACAATGAGCAGTTCTTC. Translating gives CASSDFPGDYTYNEQFF.